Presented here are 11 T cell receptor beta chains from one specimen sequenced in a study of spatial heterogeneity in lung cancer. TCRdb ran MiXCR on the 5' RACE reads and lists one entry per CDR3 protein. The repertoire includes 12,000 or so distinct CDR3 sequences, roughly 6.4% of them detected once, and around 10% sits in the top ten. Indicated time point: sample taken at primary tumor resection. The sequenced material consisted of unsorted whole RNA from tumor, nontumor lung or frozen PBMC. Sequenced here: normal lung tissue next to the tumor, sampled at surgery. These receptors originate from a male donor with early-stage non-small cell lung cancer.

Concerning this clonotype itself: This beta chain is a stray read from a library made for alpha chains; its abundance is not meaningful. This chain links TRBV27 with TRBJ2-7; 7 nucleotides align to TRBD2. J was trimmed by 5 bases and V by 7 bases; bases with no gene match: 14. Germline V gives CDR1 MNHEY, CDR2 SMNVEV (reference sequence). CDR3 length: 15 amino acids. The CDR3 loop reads CASTPGGGPVDEQYF. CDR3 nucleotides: TGTGCCAGCACCCCCGGGGGAGGGCCGGTGGACGAGCAGTACTTC.

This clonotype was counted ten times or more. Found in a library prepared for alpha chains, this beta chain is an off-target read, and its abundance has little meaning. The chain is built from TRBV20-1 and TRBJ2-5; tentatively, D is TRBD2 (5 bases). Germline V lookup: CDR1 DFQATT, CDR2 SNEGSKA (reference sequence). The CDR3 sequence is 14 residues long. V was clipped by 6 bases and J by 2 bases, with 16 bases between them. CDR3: CSAGSWTLQETQYF. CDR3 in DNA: TGCAGTGCCGGCTCGTGGACTCTACAAGAGACCCAGTACTTC.

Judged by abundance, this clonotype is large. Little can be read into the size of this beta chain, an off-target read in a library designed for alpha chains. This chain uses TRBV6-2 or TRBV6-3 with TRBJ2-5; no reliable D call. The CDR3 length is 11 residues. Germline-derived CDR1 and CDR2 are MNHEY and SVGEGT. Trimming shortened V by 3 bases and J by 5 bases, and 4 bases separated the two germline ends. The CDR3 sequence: CASSYGETQYF. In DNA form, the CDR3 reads TGTGCCAGCAGTTATGGGGAGACCCAGTACTTC.

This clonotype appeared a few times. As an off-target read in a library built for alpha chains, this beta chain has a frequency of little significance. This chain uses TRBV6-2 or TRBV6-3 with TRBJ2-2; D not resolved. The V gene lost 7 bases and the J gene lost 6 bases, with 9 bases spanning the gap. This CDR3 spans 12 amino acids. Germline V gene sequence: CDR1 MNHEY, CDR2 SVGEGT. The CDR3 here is CASTNAAGELFF. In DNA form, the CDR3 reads TGTGCCAGCACGAACGCCGCCGGGGAGCTGTTTTTT.

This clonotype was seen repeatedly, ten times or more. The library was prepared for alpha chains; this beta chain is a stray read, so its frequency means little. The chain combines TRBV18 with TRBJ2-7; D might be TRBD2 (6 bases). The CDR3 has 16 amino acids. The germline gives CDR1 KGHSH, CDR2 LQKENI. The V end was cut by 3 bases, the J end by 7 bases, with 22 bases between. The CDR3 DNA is TGTGCCAGCTCACCGCGGGCCGGGACTTCTAATTCGGAGCAGTACTTC. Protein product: CASSPRAGTSNSEQYF.

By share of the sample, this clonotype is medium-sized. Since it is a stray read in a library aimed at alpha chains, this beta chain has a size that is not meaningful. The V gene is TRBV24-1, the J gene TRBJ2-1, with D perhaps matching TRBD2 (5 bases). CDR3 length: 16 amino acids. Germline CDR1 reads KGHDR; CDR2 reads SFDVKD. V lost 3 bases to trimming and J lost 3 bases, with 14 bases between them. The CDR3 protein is CATSDTLAGLYNEQFF. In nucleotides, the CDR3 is TGTGCCACCAGTGATACCCTCGCCGGACTCTACAATGAGCAGTTCTTC.

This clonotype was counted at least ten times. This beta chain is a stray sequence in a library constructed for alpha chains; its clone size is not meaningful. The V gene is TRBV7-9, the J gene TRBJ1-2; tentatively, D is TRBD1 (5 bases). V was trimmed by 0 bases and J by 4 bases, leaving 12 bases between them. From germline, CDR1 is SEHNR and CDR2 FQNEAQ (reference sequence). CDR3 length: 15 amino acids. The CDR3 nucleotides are TGTGCCAGCAGCTTAGCGATGGATGGGGGCTATGGCTACACCTTC. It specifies CASSLAMDGGYGYTF.

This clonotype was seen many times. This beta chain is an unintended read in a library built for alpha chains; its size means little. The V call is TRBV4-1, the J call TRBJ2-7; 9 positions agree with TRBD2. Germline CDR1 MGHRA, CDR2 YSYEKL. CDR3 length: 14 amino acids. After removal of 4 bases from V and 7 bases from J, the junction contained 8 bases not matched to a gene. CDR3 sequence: CASSRAGGPQEQYF. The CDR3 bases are TGCGCCAGCAGCCGGGCGGGAGGGCCCCAAGAGCAGTACTTC.

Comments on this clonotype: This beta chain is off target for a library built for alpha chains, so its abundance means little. The CDR3 sequence: CSARPLGQSSTDTQYF. In nucleotides, the CDR3 is TGCAGTGCTAGACCCCTGGGACAGAGTTCGACAGATACGCAGTATTTT. This sequence joins TRBV20-1 and TRBJ2-3; 7 nucleotides align to TRBD1. The CDR3 consists of 16 residues. CDR1 DFQATT and CDR2 SNEGSKA come from the germline V gene (reference sequence). V lost 2 bases, J lost 3 bases, and 11 bases stayed unmatched.

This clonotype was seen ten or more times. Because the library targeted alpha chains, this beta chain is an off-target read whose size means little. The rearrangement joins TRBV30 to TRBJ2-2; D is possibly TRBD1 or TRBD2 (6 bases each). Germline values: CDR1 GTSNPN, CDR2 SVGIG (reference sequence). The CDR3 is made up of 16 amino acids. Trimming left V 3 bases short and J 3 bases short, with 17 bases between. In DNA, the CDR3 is TGTGCCTGGAGACCACTATCAAGGGGGGACACCGGGGAGCTGTTTTTT. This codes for CAWRPLSRGDTGELFF.

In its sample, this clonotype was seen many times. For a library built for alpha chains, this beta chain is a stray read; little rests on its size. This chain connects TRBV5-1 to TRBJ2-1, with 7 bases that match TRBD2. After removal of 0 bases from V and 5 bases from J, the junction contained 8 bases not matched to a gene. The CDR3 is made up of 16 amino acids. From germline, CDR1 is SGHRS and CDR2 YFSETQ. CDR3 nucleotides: TGCGCCAGCAGCTTGGGAGGAGGCGGGGGACACAATGAGCAGTTCTTC. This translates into CASSLGGGGGHNEQFF.